This record covers a single T cell receptor (beta chain). What it binds is unknown. The source of the sample is a study of cytomegalovirus exposure and HLA in healthy donors. Study conclusions and caveats: According to a later analysis, TCR clusters from the first cohort tended to co-occur in the roughly 110 validation repertoires. Altogether, 164 TCR beta chains were recorded as cytomegalovirus-associated. Accounts indicate the classifier identified cytomegalovirus status with strong specificity and sensitivity.

The protocol was immunoSEQ multiplex PCR, while the TCRdb copy is restricted to in-frame clones and leaves out a portion. The table lists roughly 150,000 clones, 84% of them singletons. CDR1 and CDR2 from the germline V gene are SGDLS and YYNGEE. The length of the CDR3 is 14 residues. V was clipped by 0 bases and J by 4 bases, with 10 bases between them. What was sequenced was PBMCs. This receptor was identified in a man aged 25 to 40 in good health and CMV-seropositive. The gene calls are TRBV9 and TRBJ2-5, with D possibly TRBD2 on 5 matching bases. CDR3 in DNA: TGTGCCAGCAGCGTAGGAATCAGCGGAGAGACCCAGTACTTC. Amino acids: CASSVGISGETQYF.